Below, 12 T cell receptor beta chains from the same sample are listed, as sequenced in a study of T cell repertoires in cytomegalovirus infection. TCRdb re-called the reads with MiXCR, one entry per CDR3 protein. The sample consists of about 280,000 distinct CDR3 sequences, 20% to 25% of them appearing once. No cognate antigen is known for these TCRs. This material consisted of cultured PBMCs, taken from culture after CMV antigen stimulation. These receptors all stem from a human donor in good health (CMV status not recorded). Some clones in this sample may be carry-over from other donors' samples.

The chain uses TRBV12-3 or TRBV12-4 and TRBJ2-2, with TRBD2 as a possible D gene (5 bases). CDR3 size: 13 residues. Trimming stripped 2 bases from V and 5 bases from J, with 6 bases between. The CDR3 bases are TGTGCCAGCAGTTTACAGCGGACCGGGGAGCTGTTTTTT. It is translated as CASSLQRTGELFF.

The sample holds a few counts of this clonotype. The chain employs TRBV20-1 and TRBJ2-1, with D perhaps matching TRBD1 or TRBD2 (7 bases each). Trimming cost V 7 bases and J 8 bases, with 21 bases left between them. Germline V gene data show CDR1 as DFQATT and CDR2 as SNEGSKA (reference sequence). The CDR3 sequence is 14 residues long. CDR3 loop: CSVSRGRAGDEQFF. The CDR3, as DNA: TGCAGTGTCAGCAGGGGGAGGGCCGGGGATGAGCAGTTCTTC.

This sequence joins TRBV12-3 or TRBV12-4 and TRBJ2-7; a weak D match, TRBD1 (5 bases). The germline V and J ends were trimmed by 5 bases and 5 bases, with 10 bases remaining between them. This CDR3 spans 12 amino acids. The CDR3 loop is CASSPQGDEQYV. CDR3 coding DNA: TGTGCCAGCAGTCCCCAGGGCGACGAGCAGTACGTC.

V is TRBV4-2 and J is TRBJ2-5; D unclear. The V end lost 5 bases, the J end lost 3 bases, and 13 bases lay between the germline ends. The CDR3 sequence is 14 residues long. Per germline, CDR1 LGHNA and CDR2 YNFKEQ. This chain's CDR3 is CASSDPDWEETQYF. For the CDR3, the DNA is TGTGCCAGCAGCGATCCTGACTGGGAAGAGACCCAGTACTTC.

The V and J genes are TRBV12-5 and TRBJ2-1, with unresolved D. The ends were cut back, 8 bases at V and 15 bases at J, with 14 bases in the middle. The germline V gene encodes CDR1 LGHNT and CDR2 FRNRAP. This CDR3 has 10 amino acids. The CDR3 protein is CASSGPPGFF. The CDR3 DNA sequence: TGTGCTAGTTCCGGGCCTCCGGGGTTCTTC.

This clonotype has just a few counts. The chain carries TRBV19 and TRBJ2-7; 9 positions agree with TRBD1. With V trimmed by 3 bases and J by 3 bases, 6 bases remained unmatched. The CDR3 has 15 amino acids. The V gene's germline CDR1 is LNHDA and CDR2 SQIVND (reference sequence). The CDR3 reads CASSIGSGQGYEQYF. DNA for the CDR3: TGTGCCAGTAGTATCGGGTCGGGACAGGGCTACGAGCAGTACTTC.

This clonotype was observed at least ten times. V gene TRBV7-9 combines with J gene TRBJ1-5; the D is unclear. The CDR3 spans 12 residues. In germline, CDR1 is SEHNR, CDR2 FQNEAQ (reference sequence). V was pared by 0 bases and J by 7 bases, with 4 bases between. CDR3 sequence (DNA): TGTGCCAGCAGCTTAGCGAACCAGCCCCAGCATTTT. It yields the protein CASSLANQPQHF.

V gene TRBV9 combines with J gene TRBJ2-7; D uncertain. Germline values: CDR1 SGDLS, CDR2 YYNGEE. The CDR3 has 17 amino acids. V lost 4 bases, J lost 2 bases, and 22 bases lay in between. Written as DNA, the CDR3 is TGTGCCAGCAGCCCCAAAGGGTACGGAACCCAGACCTACGAGCAGTACTTC. Its translation is CASSPKGYGTQTYEQYF.

This clonotype has ten or more counts. The V call is TRBV7-8, the J call TRBJ2-1; D not certain. The CDR3 extends over 13 amino acids. The V end was cut by 5 bases, the J end by 7 bases, with 12 bases between. Germline lookup yields CDR1 SGHVS and CDR2 FQNEAQ. The CDR3 reads CASSPGQVNEQFF. The CDR3 coding sequence is TGTGCCAGCAGCCCGGGCCAGGTGAATGAGCAGTTCTTC.

The genes are TRBV10-3 and TRBJ2-1; TRBD1 matches at 10 bases. J gave up 4 bases and V 10 bases, and 10 bases lay outside the gene matches. The CDR3 runs to 15 residues. Germline V CDR1 and CDR2: ENHRY, SYGVKD. The CDR3 loop is CATQGDRGFYNEQFF. CDR3 DNA: TGTGCCACACAAGGGGACAGGGGATTTTACAATGAGCAGTTCTTC.

This clonotype has a count of ten or more. The CDR3: CASSQEVRGYNEQFF. The CDR3, as DNA: TGCGCCAGCAGCCAAGAGGTCAGGGGGTACAATGAGCAGTTCTTC. V gene TRBV4-3 combines with J gene TRBJ2-1, with TRBD1 identical over 7 bases. Per the germline V gene, CDR1 is LGHNA and CDR2 is YSLEER. V shed 0 bases, J shed 4 bases, and the junction held 3 bases outside the gene matches. The CDR3 consists of 15 residues.

CDR3 in DNA: TGTGCCAGCAGTTACGGACAGGGGACGTCTGGAAACACCATATATTTT. Translation gives CASSYGQGTSGNTIYF. The V call is TRBV6-2 or TRBV6-3, the J call TRBJ1-3; TRBD1 aligns across 9 bases. The CDR3 contains 16 residues. Looked up from germline, CDR1 is MNHEY and CDR2 is SVGEGT. J lost 1 base, V lost 2 bases, and 3 bases had no gene match.